These 20 T cell receptor beta chains originate from one sample sequenced in a study of beta chain features in type 1 diabetes. Study conclusions and caveats: TCRB CDR3s were moderately but significantly shorter in Type 1 diabetes patients in all four CD4+ subsets.

The antigens these receptors bind are not known. Isolated RNA was reverse transcribed in full, so expressed TCRB transcripts were sequenced. The protocol was immunoSEQ multiplex PCR, while the TCRdb copy is restricted to in-frame clones and leaves out a portion. The repertoire includes 240,000 or so clones, just over 20% of them detected once, and more than 0.025% sits in the top ten. The sequenced sample was naive CD4+ T cells from blood. The source is a woman aged 35 to 49 with type 1 diabetes.

This clone has a handful of counts. This chain links TRBV28 with TRBJ2-5; TRBD2 is a possible D gene (6 bases). V lost 7 bases to trimming and J lost 4 bases, with 22 bases between them. This CDR3 contains 16 residues. CDR1 is MDHEN, CDR2 SYDVKM, per germline. The CDR3 loop is CASTRGGGETRETQYF. DNA of the CDR3: TGTGCCAGCACTAGAGGCGGCGGGGAAACGCGAGAGACCCAGTACTTC.

This chain uses TRBV10-3 with TRBJ2-1; possible D gene TRBD2, 6 bases. CDR1 ENHRY and CDR2 SYGVKD come from the germline V gene. The CDR3 length is 12 residues. V was trimmed by 4 bases and J by 7 bases, leaving 8 bases between them. For the CDR3, the DNA is TGTGCCATCAGTGGGACTAATAATGAGCAGTTCTTC. Its translation: CAISGTNNEQFF.

This sequence joins TRBV7-9 and TRBJ1-1, with D maybe TRBD1 (5 bases). CDR3 size: 14 residues. Germline V lookup: CDR1 SEHNR, CDR2 FQNEAQ (reference sequence). Trimming took 4 bases from V and 3 from J, leaving 12 bases between them. The CDR3, as DNA: TGTGCCAGCAGCTCCGGGTGGGGGGACACTGAAGCTTTCTTT. Protein: CASSSGWGDTEAFF.

This clone was seen more than once but under ten times. This chain uses TRBV29-1 with TRBJ2-7; weak D call: TRBD1 (6 bases). Germline CDR1 is SQVTM and CDR2 is ANQGSEA. The CDR3 is made up of 11 amino acids. V was trimmed by 7 bases and J by 1 base, leaving 8 bases between them. The CDR3 protein is CSGGQSYEQYF. CDR3 sequence (DNA): TGCAGCGGCGGACAGTCCTACGAGCAGTACTTC.

V usage is TRBV30 and J usage is TRBJ1-1, with D maybe TRBD1 (6 bases). The CDR3 covers 16 residues. Trimming shortened V by 4 bases and J by 1 base, and 19 bases separated the two germline ends. CDR1 GTSNPN and CDR2 SVGIG come from the germline V gene (reference sequence). The CDR3 sequence is CAWTDDRIPGNTEAFF. The CDR3 coding sequence is TGTGCCTGGACCGACGACAGGATCCCTGGGAACACTGAAGCTTTCTTT.

The V gene is TRBV30, the J gene TRBJ1-5, with a weak D call TRBD1 (6 bases). The V gene lost 1 base and the J gene lost 11 bases, with 21 bases spanning the gap. The CDR3 spans 15 residues. Germline CDR1 GTSNPN, CDR2 SVGIG (reference sequence). The CDR3 loop reads CAWSASTGSGEAQHF. CDR3 DNA: TGTGCCTGGAGTGCATCCACAGGGTCCGGTGAGGCCCAGCATTTT.

The V call is TRBV7-2, the J call TRBJ1-5; 8 bases map to TRBD1. J gave up 1 base and V 4 bases, and 3 bases lay outside the gene matches. The CDR3 is 15 amino acids. The germline CDR1 and CDR2 sequences are SGHTA and FQGNSA. This CDR3 reads CASSSDRASNQPQHF. The DNA for the CDR3 is TGTGCCAGCAGCTCGGACAGGGCGAGCAATCAGCCCCAGCATTTT.

The rearrangement joins TRBV9 to TRBJ2-7; TRBD2 aligns across 9 bases. This CDR3 is built from 15 residues. CDR1 is SGDLS, CDR2 YYNGEE, per germline. V dropped 2 bases and J dropped 7; count of bases not matched to a gene: 10. The CDR3 loop reads CASSVLAGSSGEQYF. Written as DNA, the CDR3 is TGTGCCAGCAGCGTTCTAGCGGGGAGCTCGGGAGAGCAGTACTTC.

This clone was seen a handful of times. This same CDR3 is encoded by further DNA sequences in the sample. The chain uses TRBV18 and TRBJ1-1; maybe TRBD1 (5 bases). The CDR3 length is 14 residues. Germline CDR1 is KGHSH and CDR2 is LQKENI. The V end was cut by 1 base, the J end by 0 bases, with 6 bases between. The CDR3 nucleotides read TGTGCCAGCTCACCACGACAGTTGAACACTGAAGCTTTCTTT. The encoded protein is CASSPRQLNTEAFF. Using reference TRBV18 and TRBJ1-1 for the parts outside the CDR3, the full variable domain is NAGVMQNPRHLVRRRGQEARLRCSPMKGHSHVYWYRQLPEEGLKFMVYLQKENIIDESGMPKERFSAEFPKEGPSILRIQQVVRGDSAAYFCASSPRQLNTEAFFGQGTRLTVV.

This clone has more than one count but fewer than ten. The rearrangement links TRBV5-1 to TRBJ1-2, with D hard to call. In germline, CDR1 is SGHRS, CDR2 YFSETQ. CDR3 length: 14 residues. The V gene lost 1 base and the J gene lost 8 bases, with 15 bases spanning the gap. The CDR3: CASSLRGDSGGYTF. DNA of the CDR3: TGCGCCAGCAGCTTGCGGGGAGACTCCGGCGGCTACACCTTC.

This clone was found a few times. V usage is TRBV9 and J usage is TRBJ1-1; D uncertain. This CDR3 region has 13 residues. V was trimmed by 4 bases and J by 3 bases, leaving 10 bases between them. Germline CDR1 and CDR2: SGDLS and YYNGEE. The CDR3 bases are TGTGCCAGCAGCCCCCTGCTAGACACTGAAGCTTTCTTT. As protein: CASSPLLDTEAFF.

In this sample, this clone turned up a few times. CDR3 protein: CATGTGTSGNNEQFF. The CDR3 region has the DNA TGCGCCACAGGGACGGGGACTAGCGGAAACAATGAGCAGTTCTTC. The chain employs TRBV5-1 and TRBJ2-1, with 11 bases fitting TRBD2. This CDR3 is 15 amino acids long. Per germline, CDR1 SGHRS and CDR2 YFSETQ. J gave up 5 bases and V 9 bases, and 10 bases lay outside the gene matches.

The V call is TRBV4-3, the J call TRBJ2-3, with 15 bases that match TRBD2. The trim removed 1 base at V and 5 bases at J, leaving 4 bases unmatched. Germline loops: CDR1 LGHNA, CDR2 YSLEER. This CDR3 spans 17 amino acids. DNA of the CDR3: TGCGCCAGCAGCCAAGCCCCGGGACTAGCGGGAGGAGATACGCAGTATTTT. This gives the protein CASSQAPGLAGGDTQYF.

This clone was observed a few times. V usage is TRBV4-3 and J usage is TRBJ2-5; 8 bases map to TRBD2. The end of the DNA fits TRBJ2-7 better, so the J call may be wrong. This CDR3 region has 14 residues. The V gene's germline CDR1 is LGHNA and CDR2 YSLEER. The DNA for the CDR3 is TGCGCCAGCAGCCAAGAGATTAGCGGGGACGAGCAGTACTTC. Translated, it gives CASSQEISGDEQYF.

This chain links TRBV5-1 with TRBJ2-1; tentative D call: TRBD1 (5 bases). Germline V CDR1 and CDR2: SGHRS, YFSETQ. This CDR3 has 15 residues. Trimming took off 4 bases at V and 6 bases at J, with 17 bases between the two ends. The CDR3 here is CASSPAILGPNEQFF. The CDR3 nucleotides are TGCGCCAGCAGCCCAGCCATCTTGGGGCCCAATGAGCAGTTCTTC. Supplemented by reference TRBV5-1 and TRBJ2-1, the full variable domain reads KAGVTQTPRYLIKTRGQQVTLSCSPISGHRSVSWYQQTPGQGLQFLFEYFSETQRNKGNFPGRFSGRQFSNSRSEMNVSTLELGDSALYLCASSPAILGPNEQFFGPGTRLTVL.

The chain links TRBV18 to TRBJ1-1; a possible D gene is TRBD1 (5 bases). Per the germline V gene, CDR1 is KGHSH and CDR2 is LQKENI. The germline V and J ends were trimmed by 5 bases and 1 base, with 8 bases remaining between them. The CDR3 has 13 amino acids. The CDR3 DNA reads as TGTGCCAGCTCAACTCAGGGGAACACTGAAGCTTTCTTT. Translation: CASSTQGNTEAFF.

This clone has only a few counts. The CDR3 here is CACVGDIGGYTF. CDR3 DNA: TGTGCCTGCGTCGGGGACATCGGTGGCTACACCTTC. The chain has TRBV28 and TRBJ1-2; possibly TRBD1 for D (6 bases). V was shortened by 11 bases and J by 7 bases, with 17 bases between the two germline ends. Per germline, CDR1 MDHEN and CDR2 SYDVKM. The CDR3 runs to 12 residues.

This clone has only a few counts. The chain employs TRBV4-3 and TRBJ2-3; D call uncertain. This CDR3 comprises 14 residues. The V gene's germline CDR1 is LGHNA and CDR2 YSLEER. The germline V and J ends were trimmed by 0 bases and 6 bases, with 10 bases remaining between them. CDR3 in DNA: TGCGCCAGCAGCCAAGATCCCCTGAGGGATACGCAGTATTTT. Translated, it gives CASSQDPLRDTQYF.

The V and J genes are TRBV7-2 and TRBJ2-5, with 8 bases matching TRBD2. Unmatched junction bases numbered 3, after V lost 5 bases and J lost 1 base. The CDR3 is made up of 14 amino acids. The germline CDR1 and CDR2 sequences are SGHTA and FQGNSA. Written as DNA, the CDR3 is TGTGCCAGCAGCCGTAGCGGGACCCAAGAGACCCAGTACTTC. Amino acids: CASSRSGTQETQYF.

The J gene is TRBJ2-3, the V gene TRBV4-3; D is unclear. Per germline, CDR1 LGHNA and CDR2 YSLEER. V was trimmed by 1 base and J by 4 bases, leaving 6 bases between them. CDR3 size: 13 residues. The DNA of the CDR3 is TGCGCCAGCAGCCAAGGAGCATCAGATACGCAGTATTTT. This encodes CASSQGASDTQYF.